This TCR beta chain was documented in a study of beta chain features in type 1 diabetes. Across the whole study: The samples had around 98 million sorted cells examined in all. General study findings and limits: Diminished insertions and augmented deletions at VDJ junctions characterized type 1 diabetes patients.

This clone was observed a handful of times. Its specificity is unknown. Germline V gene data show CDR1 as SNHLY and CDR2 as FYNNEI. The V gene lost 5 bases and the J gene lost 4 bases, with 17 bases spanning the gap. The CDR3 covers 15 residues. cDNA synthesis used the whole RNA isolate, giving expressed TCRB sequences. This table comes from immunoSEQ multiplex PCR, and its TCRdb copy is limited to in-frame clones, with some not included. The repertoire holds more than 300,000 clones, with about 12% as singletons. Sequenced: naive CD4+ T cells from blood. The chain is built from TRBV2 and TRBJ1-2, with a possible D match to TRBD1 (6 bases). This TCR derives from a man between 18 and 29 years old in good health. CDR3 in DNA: TGTGCCAGCAGTAAAGAGGGGGGGGCAGGCTATGGCTACACCTTC. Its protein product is CASSKEGGAGYGYTF. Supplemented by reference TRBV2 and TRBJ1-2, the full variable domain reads EPEVTQTPSHQVTQMGQEVILRCVPISNHLYFYWYRQILGQKVEFLVSFYNNEISEKSEIFDDQFSVERPDGSNFTLKIRSTKLEDSAMYFCASSKEGGAGYGYTFGSGTRLTVV.